These T cell receptor beta chains were read from a single sample in a study of T cell responses to AZD1222 COVID-19 vaccine. Sequencing used immunoSEQ multiplex PCR; TCRdb keeps in-frame clones, though not all of them. The repertoire holds over 130,000 clones, with approximately 92% as singletons. This material consisted of peripheral blood, taken 28 days after the second AZD1222 dose. These receptors all come from an adult who received the AZD1222 COVID-19 vaccine. Each CDR3 is given with its conserved first and last residue. Fields, in order: D gene, V gene, clone size, J gene, CDR3 DNA, CDR3 protein. D genes are given only for firm matches. Only part of the rows carry a size: once, few, many, or a class if the clone is expanded.

>TRBD1|TRBV7-9|NA|TRBJ1-3
TGTGCCAGCAGCTTAGAACCGGGACAGGGGGCTGGAAACACCATATATTTT
CASSLEPGQGAGNTIYF
>NA|TRBV3-1/TRBV3-2|NA|TRBJ2-5
TGTGCCAGCAGCCTTCGGGGCGTGGGGTACCAAGAGACCCAGTACTTC
CASSLRGVGYQETQYF
>NA|TRBV15|NA|TRBJ1-1
TGTGCCACCAGCAGAACCACAGTGGGGACTGAAGCTTTCTTT
CATSRTTVGTEAFF
>NA|TRBV27|NA|TRBJ2-7
TGTGCCAGCAGTCTGATGCAGGGTGCTTCCTACGAGCAGTACTTC
CASSLMQGASYEQYF
>NA|TRBV3-1/TRBV3-2|NA|TRBJ1-1
TGTGCCAGCAGCCAAGTGCAGGGACACTCCTTTATCTCAGATATGAACACTGAAGCTTTCTTT
CASSQVQGHSFISDMNTEAFF
>NA|TRBV2|NA|TRBJ2-1
TGTGCCAGCAGTGTAGGGGTGTTCTACAATGAGCAGTTCTTC
CASSVGVFYNEQFF
>NA|TRBV7-3|once|TRBJ2-3
TGTGCCAGCAGCTTAAGCTTCACAGACACAGATACGCAGTATTTT
CASSLSFTDTDTQYF
>NA|TRBV6-2/TRBV6-3|once|TRBJ1-1
TGTGCCAGCAGTTACTCGTTGGAGGGGAACACTGAAGCTTTCTTT
CASSYSLEGNTEAFF
>TRBD2|TRBV6-1|once|TRBJ2-1
TGTGCCAGCAGTGGGGGGGGACTAGCGGAGAGCTCCTACAATGAGCAGTTCTTC
CASSGGGLAESSYNEQFF
>NA|TRBV18|once|TRBJ2-5
TGTGCCAGCTCACCCCAGGGGCGAGAAGAGACCCAGTACTTC
CASSPQGREETQYF
>TRBD2|TRBV6-5|NA|TRBJ2-7
TGTGCCAGCAGTTCCGACGGACTAGCTTTTACCAAGCAGTACTTC
CASSSDGLAFTKQYF
>NA|TRBV29-1|NA|TRBJ2-2
TGCAGCGCGCTAGGTTCCCCGAACACCGGGGAGCTGTTTTTT
CSALGSPNTGELFF
>NA|TRBV5-1|NA|TRBJ1-4
TGCGCCAGCAGCTTGGTTCAGGGATCTAATGAAAAACTGTTTTTT
CASSLVQGSNEKLFF
>NA|TRBV5-8|NA|TRBJ1-5
TGTGCCAGCAGCCCAAGGGGGGTCCCATGGCCCCAGCATTTT
CASSPRGVPWPQHF
>NA|TRBV7-9|NA|TRBJ2-5
TGTGCCAGCAGCTTGGCCTGGAAAGGGTACCAAGAGACCCAGTACTTC
CASSLAWKGYQETQYF
>NA|TRBV5-1|once|TRBJ1-3
TGCGCCAGCAGCTTGGACAGACCTGGAAACACCATATATTTT
CASSLDRPGNTIYF
>TRBD2|TRBV28|NA|TRBJ2-3
TGTGCCAGCAGCCATCGACTAGCGGGAGGTGCAGATACGCAGTATTTT
CASSHRLAGGADTQYF
>TRBD1|TRBV6-2/TRBV6-3|NA|TRBJ1-1
TGTGCCAGCAGTCGACAGGGGACAGGGGTTCCTAGTCGGGCTTTCTTT
CASSRQGTGVPSRAFF
>NA|TRBV28|few|TRBJ1-5
TGTGCCAGCAGTCACCCCCAGGGTAGCAATCAGCCCCAGCATTTT
CASSHPQGSNQPQHF
>TRBD1|TRBV7-3|NA|TRBJ2-1
TGTGCCAGCAGCTTAGACAGGGGCTCCTACAATGAGCAGTTCTTC
CASSLDRGSYNEQFF
>NA|TRBV3-1/TRBV3-2|NA|TRBJ1-1
TGTGCCAGCAGCCAACCGGGGGCGGGGGGCACTGAAGCTTTCTTT
CASSQPGAGGTEAFF
>NA|TRBV9|NA|TRBJ1-2
TGTGCCAGCAGGGATCTGGGTGTTTATGGCTACACCTTC
CASRDLGVYGYTF
>TRBD2|TRBV9|once|TRBJ2-1
TGTGCCAGCAGCGTAGACCCAGCGGGAGGCATCGAGCAGTTCTTC
CASSVDPAGGIEQFF
>TRBD2|TRBV5-1|NA|TRBJ2-7
TGCGCCAGCAGCCCCCCGACTAGCGGGAACTACGAGCAGTACTTC
CASSPPTSGNYEQYF
>NA|TRBV19|NA|TRBJ1-1
TGTGCCAGTTCCGTTTTCAGGGTGCAGAACACTGAAGCTTTCTTT
CASSVFRVQNTEAFF
>TRBD1|TRBV6-8|NA|TRBJ1-5
TGTGCCAGCACCCCCGCGGGGACAGGGTATAGCAATCAGCCCCAGCATTTT
CASTPAGTGYSNQPQHF
>NA|TRBV5-1|NA|TRBJ2-2
TGCGCCAGCAGCTTGGCAGCGGAGAACACCGGGGAGCTGTTTTTT
CASSLAAENTGELFF
>NA|TRBV3-1/TRBV3-2|NA|TRBJ1-2
TGTGCCAGCAGCCAACGGGCCGAAACCTATGGCTACACCTTC
CASSQRAETYGYTF
>NA|TRBV28|NA|TRBJ2-7
TGTGCCAGCAGTTTCCCAGGGCTCTCCTACGAGCAGTACTTC
CASSFPGLSYEQYF